The 18 T cell receptor beta chains presented below share a single source sample, sequenced in a study of stem cell transplantation in POMP-related autoinflammatory disease (dated by TCRdb to about 2021). The library came from the immunoSEQ multiplex PCR assay. This is the immuneACCESS table as TCRdb keeps it, with only in-frame sequences that have V and J called. A part of the clones is gone; compared with another copy, unresolved V genes explain less than half, and the rest is unexplained. The sample table holds over 60,000 clones, of which approximately 91% were seen once. The ten largest clonotypes hold about 0.66% of the sample. The time point label corresponds to: after hematopoietic stem cell transplant. This sample comprised CD4+ T cells from PBMCs, obtained after stem cell transplantation. The origin of the receptors is a human patient with POMP-related autoinflammation and immune dysregulation (PRAID). After a transplant, certain T cells may trace back to the graft donor.

V and J are TRBV6-5 and TRBJ1-3; TRBD1 is a possible D gene (6 bases). Looked up from germline, CDR1 is MNHEY and CDR2 is SVGAGI. The CDR3 spans 13 residues. The ends were cut back, 10 bases at V and 8 bases at J, with 18 bases in the middle. DNA of the CDR3: TGTGCCACCGAACTTTGGACAGCCGACACCATATATTTT. This translates into CATELWTADTIYF.

The chain has TRBV28 and TRBJ2-5, with 7 bases matching TRBD2. Germline CDR1 MDHEN, CDR2 SYDVKM. This CDR3 has 14 amino acids. V shed 6 bases and J 5 bases; nucleotides not matched to a gene: 9. CDR3 nucleotide sequence: TGTGCCAGCAGGGTCGGGGGGAGGTGGGAGACCCAGTACTTC. This sequence encodes CASRVGGRWETQYF.

The chain carries TRBV5-1 and TRBJ2-1; 9 bases agree with TRBD2. Per the germline V gene, CDR1 is SGHRS and CDR2 is YFSETQ. The trim removed 7 bases at V and 9 bases at J, leaving 14 bases unmatched. The length of the CDR3 is 15 residues. This CDR3 reads CASQLEVAGVGEQFF. The CDR3 DNA reads TGCGCCAGCCAGCTTGAGGTAGCGGGGGTAGGTGAGCAGTTCTTC.

The chain joins TRBV5-5 to TRBJ2-7; no clear D. The CDR3 covers 14 residues. Germline assignment: CDR1 SGHKS and CDR2 YYEKEE (reference sequence). Trimming took off 4 bases at V and 0 bases at J, with 11 bases between the two ends. The CDR3 DNA sequence: TGTGCCAGCAGCCCACCCCACCCCTCCTACGAGCAGTACGTC. Its translation: CASSPPHPSYEQYV.

In its sample, this clone was seen a few times. The chain employs TRBV7-9 and TRBJ1-2; D unclear. The CDR3 extends over 12 amino acids. Trimming took off 1 base at V and 9 bases at J, with 9 bases between the two ends. Germline CDR1 is SEHNR and CDR2 is FQNEAQ (reference sequence). CDR3: CASSLDLESYTF. Here the CDR3 DNA reads TGTGCCAGCAGCTTAGACCTGGAAAGCTACACCTTC.

In DNA, the CDR3 is TGTGCCACCAGTGATGGTCCCGGGACAGGGGCCTACAATGAGCAGTTCTTC. It is translated as CATSDGPGTGAYNEQFF. The chain links TRBV24-1 to TRBJ2-1; 10 bases are shared with TRBD1. There are 17 residues in the CDR3. The V segment lost 3 bases and the J segment 2 bases; nucleotides outside the gene matches: 6. Germline-derived CDR1 and CDR2 are KGHDR and SFDVKD.

The chain carries TRBV6-5 and TRBJ2-1; tentatively, D is TRBD1 (6 bases). Germline CDR1 and CDR2: MNHEY and SVGAGI. Trimming pared 3 bases from V and 8 bases from J, leaving 11 bases between. The CDR3 contains 13 residues. CDR3 in amino acids: CASSYQGRYEQFF. CDR3 bases: TGTGCCAGCAGTTATCAGGGGCGGTATGAGCAGTTCTTC.

This sequence joins TRBV18 and TRBJ1-2, with TRBD1 as a possible D gene (6 bases). CDR1 is KGHSH, CDR2 LQKENI, per germline. The CDR3 consists of 15 residues. Trimming cost V 1 base and J 3 bases, with 12 bases left between them. CDR3 region: CASSPQAGEYYGYTF. CDR3 bases: TGTGCCAGCTCACCACAGGCAGGGGAGTACTATGGCTACACCTTC. Drawing the rest from reference TRBV18 and TRBJ1-2, the complete variable domain is NAGVMQNPRHLVRRRGQEARLRCSPMKGHSHVYWYRQLPEEGLKFMVYLQKENIIDESGMPKERFSAEFPKEGPSILRIQQVVRGDSAAYFCASSPQAGEYYGYTFGSGTRLTVV.

The genes are TRBV25-1 and TRBJ2-7; D is ambiguous. V was pared by 3 bases and J by 1 base, with 7 bases between. The CDR3 is 13 amino acids. Looked up from germline, CDR1 is MGHDK and CDR2 is SYGVNS. CDR3 coding DNA: TGTGCCAGCAGTGACCGCTCTTCCTACGAGCAGTACTTC. Its translation: CASSDRSSYEQYF.

The chain uses TRBV5-1 and TRBJ2-3; D tentatively reads TRBD1 or TRBD2 (6 bases each). Germline assignment: CDR1 SGHRS and CDR2 YFSETQ. This CDR3 contains 15 residues. V was trimmed by 0 bases and J by 5 bases, leaving 13 bases between them. The DNA of the CDR3 is TGCGCCAGCAGCTTGGCGGGGGCGGGAAGAGATACGCAGTATTTT. Translated: CASSLAGAGRDTQYF.

The count of this clone is one. This rearrangement joins TRBV28 to TRBJ2-7, with 7 positions matching TRBD2. The CDR3 spans 12 residues. Germline lookup yields CDR1 MDHEN and CDR2 SYDVKM. V lost 6 bases and J lost 5; bases outside the gene matches: 4. CDR3 DNA sequence: TGTGCCAGCAGCCTGGGGAGGGACGAGCAGTACGTC. Its protein is CASSLGRDEQYV.

The chain employs TRBV7-6 and TRBJ2-1, with a possible D match to TRBD2 (6 bases). Deletions cut 4 bases from V and 3 bases from J, with 13 bases between. The CDR3 consists of 15 residues. CDR1 SGHVS and CDR2 FNYEAQ come from the germline V gene. The CDR3 DNA reads as TGTGCCAGCAGCTATAGCGGTCACAACTACAATGAGCAGTTCTTC. Protein: CASSYSGHNYNEQFF.

The chain has TRBV23-1 and TRBJ1-6, with D uncertain. TRBV23-1 is assigned to the ORF class and has an uncertain function. The CDR3 runs 15 residues. Trimming shortened V by 6 bases and J by 7 bases, and 16 bases separated the two germline ends. The CDR3 coding sequence is TGCGCCAGCAGCCCCGGACGGACGAGAAATTCACCCCTCCACTTT. Its protein is CASSPGRTRNSPLHF.

In this sample, this clone turned up a few times. The chain links TRBV7-9 to TRBJ1-2, with 9 nucleotides matching TRBD1. V was clipped by 4 bases and J by 8 bases; unmatched bases: 8. The CDR3 runs to 14 residues. Per the germline V gene, CDR1 is SEHNR and CDR2 is FQNEAQ (reference sequence). CDR3 loop: CASSYTGGATGYTF. The CDR3 DNA sequence: TGTGCCAGCAGCTACACAGGGGGCGCGACGGGCTACACCTTC.

The V and J genes are TRBV24-1 and TRBJ2-1; either TRBD1 or TRBD2 may fit D (7 bases each). Germline V gives CDR1 KGHDR, CDR2 SFDVKD. The CDR3 contains 16 residues. Between the trimmed V and J ends, which lost 4 bases and 6 bases, there was a span of 18 bases. In DNA, the CDR3 is TGTGCCACCAGTGACCCTAGACAGGGAGGGGGCAATGAGCAGTTCTTC. This codes for CATSDPRQGGGNEQFF.

The rearrangement joins TRBV5-1 to TRBJ2-3; tentative D call: TRBD2 (6 bases). V was pared by 3 bases and J by 4 bases, with 21 bases between. Germline values: CDR1 SGHRS, CDR2 YFSETQ. The CDR3 length is 17 residues. In DNA, the CDR3 is TGCGCCAGCAGCTACCGGGGACTCCAGATCTTCCCAGATACGCAGTATTTT. As protein: CASSYRGLQIFPDTQYF.

The chain carries TRBV19 and TRBJ1-5; maybe TRBD1 (5 bases). Germline-derived CDR1 and CDR2 are LNHDA and SQIVND (reference sequence). The CDR3 length is 13 residues. V was trimmed by 7 bases and J by 5 bases, leaving 12 bases between them. CDR3 protein: CASKLTGYQPQHF. The DNA for the CDR3 is TGTGCCAGTAAATTAACAGGTTATCAGCCCCAGCATTTT.

The rearrangement links TRBV19 to TRBJ1-2, with 7 positions matching TRBD1. Germline V lookup: CDR1 LNHDA, CDR2 SQIVND (reference sequence). The CDR3 spans 14 residues. V shed 4 bases, J shed 8 bases, and the junction held 10 bases outside the gene matches. The CDR3 loop is CASSTRQGVDGYTF. The CDR3 nucleotides are TGTGCCAGTAGTACCCGACAGGGCGTGGACGGCTACACCTTC.